This TCR beta chain appears in the sequencing data of a study of a mutant IDH1 vaccine in newly diagnosed glioma. In the study overall: Patients were started on vaccination 4-6 weeks after radiotherapy alone, or with temozolomide cycles. Sex distribution of treated patients was roughly 62% male and 37.5% female; mean age was around 40 years. Beforehand, treatment had been radiotherapy, temozolomide, or both; the majority received both.

Clones were sequenced by immunoSEQ multiplex PCR, and TCRdb holds only the in-frame ones, with some missing. The sample consists of roughly 50,000 clones, approximately 76% of them appearing once. With respect to this clone: The antigen is not known.

CDR3 length: 14 residues. Germline-derived CDR1 and CDR2 are SGHTA and FQGNSA. V lost 6 bases, J lost 5 bases, and 9 bases stayed unmatched. The time point was: week 47, end of study. With topical imiquimod, each dose of the vaccine consisted of 300 ug of mutant IDH1 20-mer peptide. Patients came in for eight vaccinations, in weeks 1, 3, 5, 7, 11, 15, 19 and 23. This chain links TRBV7-2 with TRBJ1-2; TRBD1 matches at 7 bases. The receptor was isolated from a woman aged 35 to 49 with glioma. Some clones in this sample may be carry-over from other donors' samples. The sample in question was PBMCs, obtained from a glioma patient whose treatment included an IDH1 peptide vaccine. The CDR3 DNA reads TGTGCCAGCAGATCTGACAGGGTGTCATATGGCTACACCTTC. Its translation is CASRSDRVSYGYTF.